This TCR beta chain is drawn from a study of cytomegalovirus exposure and HLA in healthy donors. General observations from the study: Both high specificity and high sensitivity reportedly marked the classifier's diagnosis of cytomegalovirus status.

The CDR3 has 13 amino acids. Germline-derived CDR1 and CDR2 are MNHEY and SVGAGI. Trimming shortened V by 0 bases and J by 3 bases, and 5 bases separated the two germline ends. On this clone itself: No antigen is known for it.

The data were produced by immunoSEQ multiplex PCR, yet TCRdb's version contains in-frame clones alone and is incomplete. The repertoire has roughly 150,000 clones, more than 70% of them found once; the top ten carry about 2.7%. The specimen was PBMCs. The TCR originated in a man younger than 35 in good health and CMV-seronegative. V gene TRBV6-5 combines with J gene TRBJ2-5; TRBD1 is a possible D gene (5 bases). The CDR3 sequence: CASSYSGEETQYF. The CDR3 region has the DNA TGTGCCAGCAGTTACTCAGGGGAAGAGACCCAGTACTTC.